Listed here is a single T cell receptor beta chain. Its antigen remains unidentified. The data derive from a study of cytomegalovirus exposure and HLA in healthy donors. Whole-study context: Drawn from HLA-typed donors, 83 million or so unique TCRs were held in an early data release.

Study-level points and caveats: Many donors shared some public TCRs, even though most TCR sequences were rare. Clonal expansion was found to be greater in HLA-associated TCR beta chains than in equally common others in a later analysis.

PCR amplification relied on 60 Vbeta primers (plus 13 Jbeta primers). In the original analysis: An analysis that came later counted 60 million to 80 million unique TCR beta chains, roughly 11 million shared. Method: immunoSEQ multiplex PCR; TCRdb's copy keeps in-frame clones and lacks some. That table is the source of V, J and clone size, and D and trimming were worked out from the DNA. The sample includes approximately 170,000 clones, around 80% of them seen just once. The sample comprised PBMCs. This receptor was obtained from a woman in her 50s in good health and CMV-seropositive.

The CDR3 reads CASSLPGGSQPQHF. The CDR3 nucleotides are TGTGCCAGCAGCTTACCTGGGGGCAGTCAGCCCCAGCATTTT. This chain uses TRBV7-8 with TRBJ1-5, with D maybe TRBD1 (6 bases). The germline V gene has CDR1 SGHVS and CDR2 FQNEAQ. CDR3 length: 14 residues. V was trimmed by 2 bases and J by 6 bases, leaving 11 bases between them.